This T cell receptor beta chain was documented in a study of cytomegalovirus exposure and HLA in healthy donors. Study details: There were approximately 80 million unique TCRs (from HLA-typed donors) in an early data release.

Unmatched junction bases numbered 7, after V lost 5 bases and J lost 7 bases. Germline V gives CDR1 MNHEY, CDR2 SMNVEV (reference sequence). The length of the CDR3 is 14 residues. Use of 60 Vbeta and 13 Jbeta primers characterized the PCR. Sequencing used immunoSEQ multiplex PCR; TCRdb keeps in-frame clones, though not all of them. The data contain roughly 150,000 clones, approximately 78% of them singletons. The sequence came from a male donor in good health and CMV-seronegative. Sequencing was performed on PBMCs. The chain couples TRBV27 to TRBJ2-7; 11 positions agree with TRBD2. Written as DNA, the CDR3 is TGTGCCAGCAGTCGCTCCCGACTAGCGGGAGAGCAGTACTTC. Translation gives CASSRSRLAGEQYF.